This T cell receptor (beta chain) was observed in a study of T cells in Graves' hyperthyroidism and ophthalmopathy. General observations from the study: A model using 13 V-J features told ophthalmopathy apart from stable hyperthyroidism.

V dropped 2 bases and J dropped 3 bases, with 8 bases sitting between them. Germline assignment: CDR1 GTSNPN and CDR2 SVGIG (reference sequence). The CDR3 covers 12 residues. A patient was excluded if there was uncontrolled infection, other autoimmune disease, pregnancy or lactation. The sample holds many counts of this clonotype. What it recognizes is unknown. Amplification of TCR beta CDR3 regions was performed using RNA transcripts as template. The study used the HTBI primer set for a first-round RT-PCR of the TCR CDR3. One entry per CDR3 protein results from TCRdb running MiXCR on the multiplex PCR reads. The data contain about 300,000 distinct CDR3 sequences, 25% to 30% of them singletons.

The rearrangement joins TRBV30 to TRBJ2-7, with TRBD2 as a possible D gene (5 bases). This receptor was taken from a man aged 35-49 years with Graves' hyperthyroidism that later progressed to Graves' ophthalmopathy. The sample was blood. The chain's CDR3 is CAWSPGIYEQYF. The CDR3, as DNA: TGTGCCTGGAGTCCCGGGATCTACGAGCAGTACTTC.